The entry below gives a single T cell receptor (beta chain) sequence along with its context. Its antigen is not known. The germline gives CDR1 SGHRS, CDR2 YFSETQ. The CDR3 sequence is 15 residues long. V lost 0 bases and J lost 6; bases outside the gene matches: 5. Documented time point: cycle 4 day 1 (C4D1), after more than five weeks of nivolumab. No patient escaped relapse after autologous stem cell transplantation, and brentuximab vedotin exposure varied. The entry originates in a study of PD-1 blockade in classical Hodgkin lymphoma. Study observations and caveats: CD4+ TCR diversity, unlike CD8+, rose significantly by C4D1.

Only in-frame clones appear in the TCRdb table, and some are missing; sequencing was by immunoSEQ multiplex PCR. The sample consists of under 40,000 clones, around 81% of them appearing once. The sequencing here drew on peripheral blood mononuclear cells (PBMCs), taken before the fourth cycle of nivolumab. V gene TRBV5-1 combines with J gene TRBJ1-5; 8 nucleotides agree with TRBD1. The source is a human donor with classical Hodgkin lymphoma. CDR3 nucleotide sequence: TGCGCCAGCAGCTTGGAAGCAGGGGGCAGTCAGCCCCAGCATTTT. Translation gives CASSLEAGGSQPQHF.